The rows below give T cell receptor beta chains drawn from one sample of a study of T cells in Graves' hyperthyroidism and ophthalmopathy. TCRdb reprocessed the multiplex PCR reads with MiXCR, giving one entry per CDR3 protein. The table lists 300,000 to 450,000 distinct CDR3 sequences, less than 15% of them singletons. The sample was blood. Receptors originate from a man aged 25-45 years with Graves' hyperthyroidism that later progressed to Graves' ophthalmopathy. CDR3s include the opening cysteine and the closing phenylalanine or tryptophan. Fields, in order: J gene, V gene, D gene, clone size, CDR3 DNA, CDR3 protein. D genes are given only for firm matches. Size tells how often a clone was seen (once, few, many) or the class of an expanded clone, and some rows leave it out.

TRBJ2-1 TRBV30 . . TGTGCCTGGAGTGTCTTCTCCTACAATGAGCAGTTCTTC CAWSVFSYNEQFF
TRBJ1-2 TRBV4-1 . . TGCGCCAGCAGCCAAACAGAGGGCGCGGGCTATGGCTACACCTTC CASSQTEGAGYGYTF
TRBJ1-5 TRBV7-9 . many TGTGCCAGCAGCTTAGGGACAGTTTATAGCAATCAGCCCCAGCATTTT CASSLGTVYSNQPQHF
TRBJ2-2 TRBV4-1 . . TGCGCCAGCAGCCCGGGACAAACGAACACCGGGGAGCTGTTTTTT CASSPGQTNTGELFF
TRBJ1-2 TRBV3-1 . many TGTGCCAGCAGCACCTACCAGTCCGACAGCAGCTATTATGGCTACACCTTC CASSTYQSDSSYYGYTF
TRBJ2-7 TRBV7-2 . many TGTGCCAGCAGCGCCGGGGGTTCTTACGAGCAGTACTTC CASSAGGSYEQYF
TRBJ1-5 TRBV30 . . TGTGCCTGGAGTGTAGGGCGGGGGGAGAATCAGCCCCAGCATTTT CAWSVGRGENQPQHF
TRBJ1-2 TRBV29-1 . many TGCAGCGTCGGGTCCCGGGACACTAATGGCTACACCTTC CSVGSRDTNGYTF
TRBJ1-2 TRBV29-1 . . TGCAGCGCCAACAAGGGGGATCAGGATGGCTACACCTTC CSANKGDQDGYTF
TRBJ1-2 TRBV30 . few TGTGCCTGGAGCGCCTTTGGTTCCGGTGGCTACACCTTC CAWSAFGSGGYTF
TRBJ1-6 TRBV28 . many TGTGCCGTTCGACAGGTGACTAATTCACCCCTCCACTTT CAVRQVTNSPLHF
TRBJ2-3 TRBV24-1 . . TGTGCCACCAGTGATTTGGGAAAAAGCACAGATACGCAGTATTTT CATSDLGKSTDTQYF
TRBJ2-2 TRBV28 TRBD1 many TGTGCCAGCAGTTTCAGGGGGCATGGCGGGGAGCTGTTTTTT CASSFRGHGGELFF
TRBJ1-5 TRBV12-3/TRBV12-4 . many TGTGCCAGCAGTTCCAGGGGAGGAAATCAGCCCCAGCATTTT CASSSRGGNQPQHF
TRBJ1-1 TRBV10-3 . few TGTGCCATCAGTGGAGGAGTGGCTGAAGCTTTCTTT CAISGGVAEAFF
TRBJ2-4 TRBV7-2 . few TGTGCCAGCAGCTTAGTCCTGAGCTTAGCCAAAAACATTCAGTACTTC CASSLVLSLAKNIQYF
TRBJ2-6 TRBV13 . few TGTGCCAGCAGCTTAGGTCCGGCAGGAAGCTCTGGGGCCAACGTCCTGACTTTC CASSLGPAGSSGANVLTF
TRBJ2-3 TRBV27 TRBD2 many TGTGCCAGCAGTTATGGGGGAGGGGCGGGGGTTAGCACAGATACGCAGTATTTT CASSYGGGAGVSTDTQYF
TRBJ1-1 TRBV12-3/TRBV12-4 . many TGTGCCAGCAGTCCTATCGCGGAGATGAACACTGAAGCTTTCTTT CASSPIAEMNTEAFF
TRBJ2-5 TRBV20-1 . many TGCAGTGCTCGGGACCGAGAGACCCAGTACTTC CSARDRETQYF
TRBJ1-3 TRBV29-1 . many TGCAGCGTTTCGGAGGGATCCTCTGGAAACACCATATATTTT CSVSEGSSGNTIYF
TRBJ2-2 TRBV5-1 . . TGCGCCAGCGTCCCAGGGACCCATAACACCGGGGAGCTGTTTTTT CASVPGTHNTGELFF
TRBJ2-1 TRBV7-9 . many TGTGCCAGCAGCTTACCAGGGTGGGATGAGCAGTTCTTC CASSLPGWDEQFF
TRBJ1-1 TRBV6-5 TRBD1 many TGTGCCAGCAGTTACCCTGGGAGGGGGCGAACTGAAGCTTTCTTT CASSYPGRGRTEAFF
TRBJ1-3 TRBV7-6 . many TGTGCCAGCAGCCCTCAGGTACTCTCTGGAAACACCATATATTTT CASSPQVLSGNTIYF
TRBJ2-7 TRBV7-2 . . TGTGCCAACCGGGAGGTGGCGGACAGCTCCTACGAGCAGTACTTC CANREVADSSYEQYF
TRBJ1-1 TRBV15 TRBD1 few TGTGCCACCAGCAGAGATCCCCCAGGGGGAGACACTGAAGCTTTCTTT CATSRDPPGGDTEAFF
TRBJ2-1 TRBV6-1 . . TGTGCCAGCAGTCCCCGTAAAGGGGTAGATGAGCAGTTCTTC CASSPRKGVDEQFF
TRBJ2-1 TRBV3-1 TRBD2 . TGTGCCAGCAGCCAAGCCCGGACTAGCGGTGATACCTACAATGAGCAGTTCTTC CASSQARTSGDTYNEQFF
TRBJ1-1 TRBV28 . many TGTGCCACCATCTCGGCGCCAAGAAACACTGAAGCTTTCTTT CATISAPRNTEAFF
TRBJ2-7 TRBV5-1 . many TGCGCCAGCAGCTTGACAGGGAACTACGAGCAGTACTTC CASSLTGNYEQYF
TRBJ1-5 TRBV6-1 . many TGTGCCAGCAGTGAAGGAATTAGCAATCAGCCCCAGCATTTT CASSEGISNQPQHF
TRBJ1-1 TRBV5-1 . once TGCACCAGCAGCTTGGCCTGGGCGTCTGAAGCTTTCTTT CTSSLAWASEAFF
TRBJ2-7 TRBV7-2 . many TGTGCCAGCAGCTCACAGCTTAGCTCCTACGAGCAGTACTTC CASSSQLSSYEQYF
TRBJ2-3 TRBV3-1 TRBD2 many TGTGCCAGCAGCCAAGTTTCAGCGGGGGCACGCACAGATACGCAGTATTTT CASSQVSAGARTDTQYF
TRBJ1-3 TRBV2 . . TGTGCCAGCAGTGAATACCCTGGGGACACCATATATTTT CASSEYPGDTIYF
TRBJ1-4 TRBV20-1 . many TGCAGCGCCGCTGAAAGCGAAGGGTATGAAAAACTGTTTTTT CSAAESEGYEKLFF
TRBJ1-2 TRBV6-1 TRBD1 many TGTGCCAGCAGTAAAACAAGGGACAGGCGGAATGGCTACACCTTC CASSKTRDRRNGYTF
TRBJ2-5 TRBV7-2 . many TGTGCCAGCAGCTTAGATCGGGGGAGGTGGGAGACCCAGTACTTC CASSLDRGRWETQYF
TRBJ2-7 TRBV7-9 TRBD2 many TGTGCCAGCAGCTTAGGGGGGGGGGGTACCTGGAGCGAGCAGTACTTC CASSLGGGGTWSEQYF
TRBJ2-7 TRBV11-2 TRBD2 few TGTGCCAGCAGCTTAGATCACGGGGGGGCTTACGAGCAGTACTTC CASSLDHGGAYEQYF